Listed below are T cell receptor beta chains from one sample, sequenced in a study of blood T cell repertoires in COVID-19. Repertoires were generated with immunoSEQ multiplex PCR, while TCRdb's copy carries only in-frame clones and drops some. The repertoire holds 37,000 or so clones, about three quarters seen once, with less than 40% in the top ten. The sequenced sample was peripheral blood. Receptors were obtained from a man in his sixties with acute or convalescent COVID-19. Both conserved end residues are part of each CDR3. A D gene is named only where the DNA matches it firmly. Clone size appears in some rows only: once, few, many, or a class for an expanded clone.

cdr3_aa: CASSHPGQEETQYF
cdr3_nt: TGTGCCAGCAGTCACCCGGGACAAGAAGAGACCCAGTACTTC
d_call: -
v_call: TRBV7-8
clone_size: -
cdr3_length: 14
j_call: TRBJ2-5

cdr3_aa: CASSPTLGRQGAAGELFF
cdr3_nt: TGCGCCAGCAGTCCTACTTTGGGCCGACAGGGGGCGGCCGGGGAGCTGTTTTTT
d_call: TRBD1
v_call: TRBV23-1
clone_size: -
cdr3_length: 18
j_call: TRBJ2-2

cdr3_aa: CASSQDFGDLAFF
cdr3_nt: TGTGCCAGCAGCCAAGATTTCGGGGATTTGGCTTTCTTT
d_call: -
v_call: TRBV14
clone_size: once
cdr3_length: 13
j_call: TRBJ1-1

cdr3_aa: CASSPDSATTYEQYF
cdr3_nt: TGTGCCAGCAGCCCTGACTCAGCCACCACCTACGAGCAGTACTTC
d_call: -
v_call: TRBV7-2
clone_size: few
cdr3_length: 15
j_call: TRBJ2-7

cdr3_aa: CASSLAGGGQEQFF
cdr3_nt: TGCGCCAGCAGCTTGGCTGGCGGGGGCCAAGAGCAGTTCTTC
d_call: -
v_call: TRBV5-1
clone_size: -
cdr3_length: 14
j_call: TRBJ2-1

cdr3_aa: CASSLRGTGGRNEQFF
cdr3_nt: TGTGCCAGCAGCCTTAGGGGGACAGGGGGAAGGAATGAGCAGTTCTTC
d_call: TRBD1
v_call: TRBV11-2
clone_size: -
cdr3_length: 16
j_call: TRBJ2-1

cdr3_aa: CASSAIGLAGSTDTQYF
cdr3_nt: TGTGCCAGCAGTGCAATCGGACTAGCGGGAAGCACAGATACGCAGTATTTT
d_call: TRBD2
v_call: TRBV6-1
clone_size: once
cdr3_length: 17
j_call: TRBJ2-3

cdr3_aa: CASSLDWTAPFF
cdr3_nt: TGTGCCAGCAGCTTAGACTGGACAGCGCCGTTCTTC
d_call: -
v_call: TRBV7-9
clone_size: few
cdr3_length: 12
j_call: TRBJ2-1

cdr3_aa: CASSLEASGSKTFF
cdr3_nt: TGCGCCAGCAGCTTGGAAGCTAGCGGGAGTAAAACGTTCTTC
d_call: TRBD2
v_call: TRBV5-1
clone_size: few
cdr3_length: 14
j_call: TRBJ2-1

cdr3_aa: CASSEVLSPQHF
cdr3_nt: TGCGCCAGCAGCGAAGTTCTATCGCCCCAGCATTTT
d_call: -
v_call: TRBV10-2
clone_size: few
cdr3_length: 12
j_call: TRBJ1-5

cdr3_aa: CASSLSWTGHNYGYTF
cdr3_nt: TGTGCCAGTAGTCTCTCTTGGACAGGGCATAACTATGGCTACACCTTC
d_call: TRBD1
v_call: TRBV19
clone_size: -
cdr3_length: 16
j_call: TRBJ1-2

cdr3_aa: CASSFSPSGAPFF
cdr3_nt: TGTGCCAGCAGCTTCTCTCCTAGCGGGGCCCCGTTCTTC
d_call: TRBD2
v_call: TRBV5-6
clone_size: -
cdr3_length: 13
j_call: TRBJ2-1

cdr3_aa: CASSRSWSEYEQYF
cdr3_nt: TGTGCCAGCAGCCGATCTTGGTCGGAGTACGAGCAGTACTTC
d_call: -
v_call: TRBV6-5
clone_size: -
cdr3_length: 14
j_call: TRBJ2-7

cdr3_aa: CASSPGPYEQYF
cdr3_nt: TGTGCCAGCTCACCGGGGCCTTACGAGCAGTACTTC
d_call: -
v_call: TRBV18
clone_size: -
cdr3_length: 12
j_call: TRBJ2-7

cdr3_aa: CASSREGTSESHTDTQYF
cdr3_nt: TGTGCCAGCAGCCGCGAGGGGACTAGCGAATCTCACACAGATACGCAGTATTTT
d_call: TRBD2
v_call: TRBV11-3
clone_size: -
cdr3_length: 18
j_call: TRBJ2-3

cdr3_aa: CSVGRERNTEAFF
cdr3_nt: TGCAGCGTTGGGAGGGAAAGGAACACTGAAGCTTTCTTT
d_call: -
v_call: TRBV29-1
clone_size: -
cdr3_length: 13
j_call: TRBJ1-1

cdr3_aa: CASRLAGGYEQYF
cdr3_nt: TGTGCCAGCAGACTAGCGGGGGGCTACGAGCAGTACTTC
d_call: TRBD2
v_call: TRBV6-5
clone_size: few
cdr3_length: 13
j_call: TRBJ2-7

cdr3_aa: CATSRGSSDSEQFF
cdr3_nt: TGTGCCACCAGCAGAGGAAGTAGCGATAGTGAGCAGTTCTTC
d_call: -
v_call: TRBV15
clone_size: -
cdr3_length: 14
j_call: TRBJ2-1

cdr3_aa: CASSQQGLNEKLFF
cdr3_nt: TGCGCCAGCAGCCAACAGGGTCTTAATGAAAAACTGTTTTTT
d_call: -
v_call: TRBV5-1
clone_size: -
cdr3_length: 14
j_call: TRBJ1-4

cdr3_aa: CASSPDGAGIKQPTQYF
cdr3_nt: TGTGCCAGTAGTCCCGACGGAGCGGGTATTAAGCAGCCGACGCAGTATTTT
d_call: -
v_call: TRBV19
clone_size: -
cdr3_length: 17
j_call: TRBJ2-3

cdr3_aa: CASALAGPTDTQYF
cdr3_nt: TGTGCCAGCGCCCTAGCGGGCCCCACAGATACGCAGTATTTT
d_call: TRBD2
v_call: TRBV5-4
clone_size: -
cdr3_length: 14
j_call: TRBJ2-3

cdr3_aa: CAISSGTGGETGELFF
cdr3_nt: TGTGCCATCAGTTCCGGGACAGGGGGCGAAACCGGGGAGCTGTTTTTT
d_call: TRBD1
v_call: TRBV10-3
clone_size: -
cdr3_length: 16
j_call: TRBJ2-2

cdr3_aa: CASSRGRTDTQYF
cdr3_nt: TGTGCCAGCTCAAGGGGAAGGACAGATACGCAGTATTTT
d_call: -
v_call: TRBV18
clone_size: -
cdr3_length: 13
j_call: TRBJ2-3

cdr3_aa: CATGRGTGELFF
cdr3_nt: TGTGCCACCGGCCGAGGGACCGGGGAGCTGTTTTTT
d_call: -
v_call: TRBV3-1/TRBV3-2
clone_size: few
cdr3_length: 12
j_call: TRBJ2-2